Shown below are 20 T cell receptor beta chains from a single sample sequenced in a study of regulatory T cells in long-lasting Graves disease. In building TCR beta libraries, iRepertoire HTBI primers were used together with Arm-PCR of CDR3 regions. MiXCR was run by TCRdb on the multiplex PCR reads, yielding one entry per CDR3 protein. The table includes 600,000 to 650,000 distinct CDR3 sequences, about 15% detected once. Time point of the sample: newly diagnosed GD, antithyroid drugs for less than 3 months. The authors made the TCR library using RNA they extracted from PBMCs. The same data also contributed to another study, on T cells in Graves' hyperthyroidism and ophthalmopathy.

The sample in question was peripheral blood mononuclear cells (PBMCs), obtained at new diagnosis, from a patient treated with antithyroid drugs. The receptor source for this set is a woman aged 25 to 39 with Graves disease.

The sample holds many counts of this clonotype. The chain has TRBV6-5 and TRBJ2-7, with D perhaps given as TRBD1 or TRBD2 (6 bases each). Trimming took 0 bases from V and 3 from J, leaving 27 bases between them. This CDR3 is 20 amino acids long. CDR1 is MNHEY and CDR2 is SVGAGI in the germline V gene. CDR3 protein: CASSYSESRGGFLFRYEQYF. CDR3 bases: TGTGCCAGCAGTTACTCAGAGAGCAGGGGAGGCTTCCTTTTCCGCTACGAGCAGTACTTC.

This clonotype was recorded a few times. The rearrangement links TRBV5-1 to TRBJ1-1; tentative D call: TRBD1 (5 bases). The CDR3 length is 14 residues. CDR1 is SGHRS and CDR2 is YFSETQ in the germline V gene. The V gene lost 3 bases and the J gene lost 4 bases, with 13 bases spanning the gap. Here the CDR3 reads CASSSPAGPTEAFF. In DNA, the CDR3 is TGCGCCAGCAGCTCCCCGGCAGGGCCCACTGAAGCTTTCTTT.

This clonotype showed up many times. The gene calls are TRBV6-2 or TRBV6-3 and TRBJ2-5; no definite D call. Germline V gene sequence: CDR1 MNHEY, CDR2 SVGEGT. Trimming left V 2 bases short and J 5 bases short, with 9 bases between. The CDR3 has 13 amino acids. For the CDR3, the DNA is TGTGCCAGCAGTTACGGGGTGAGCGAGACCCAGTACTTC. Protein: CASSYGVSETQYF.

The genes are TRBV6-5 and TRBJ2-7; 8 nucleotides align to TRBD1. The CDR3 spans 17 residues. Looked up from germline, CDR1 is MNHEY and CDR2 is SVGAGI. V gave up 2 bases and J gave up 3 bases; unmatched junction bases: 12. The CDR3 nucleotides read TGTGCCAGCAGTTACCCCAAATTTAACGACAGGGGCTACGAGCAGTACTTC. This codes for CASSYPKFNDRGYEQYF.

The V and J genes are TRBV30 and TRBJ2-3; 7 bases align to TRBD2. With V trimmed by 5 bases and J by 3 bases, 2 bases remained unmatched. This CDR3 has 12 residues. Germline V lookup: CDR1 GTSNPN, CDR2 SVGIG (reference sequence). The CDR3 DNA follows: TGTGCCTGGTGGGGGGGGACAGATACGCAGTATTTT. It translates to CAWWGGTDTQYF.

The rearrangement joins TRBV30 to TRBJ1-3; D gene ambiguous. The CDR3 loop spans 14 amino acids. V was cut by 2 bases and J by 0 bases, with 8 bases left in between. Germline CDR1 is GTSNPN and CDR2 is SVGIG (reference sequence). This CDR3 reads CAWSHGVSGNTIYF. In DNA form, the CDR3 reads TGTGCCTGGAGTCATGGGGTCTCTGGAAACACCATATATTTT.

The DNA of the CDR3 is TGCGCCAGCAGCCGGGACTTCCTCACAGATACGCAGTATTTT. Its translation: CASSRDFLTDTQYF. The rearrangement uses TRBV4-1 and TRBJ2-3, with a tentative D call TRBD2 (6 bases). V lost 4 bases, J lost 2 bases, and 10 bases lay in between. This CDR3 contains 14 residues. Germline assignment: CDR1 MGHRA and CDR2 YSYEKL.

This clonotype was seen ten or more times. This rearrangement joins TRBV3-1 to TRBJ2-7; D gene ambiguous. Trimming took off 4 bases at V and 9 bases at J, with 16 bases between the two ends. This CDR3 is 13 amino acids long. The germline CDR1 and CDR2 sequences are LGHDT and YNNKEL (reference sequence). In DNA, the CDR3 is TGTGCCAGCAGCCGTGTTTTCTCGGGCGGGCAGTACTTC. This codes for CASSRVFSGGQYF.

There are a few counts of this clonotype. The chain links TRBV5-1 to TRBJ2-5; 8 bases align to TRBD2. V shed 0 bases and J 1 base; nucleotides not matched to a gene: 5. Germline CDR1 and CDR2: SGHRS and YFSETQ. This CDR3 contains 16 residues. As DNA, the CDR3 is TGCGCCAGCAGCTTGGGGGCGGGAGGAGGCCAAGAGACCCAGTACTTC. Its translation is CASSLGAGGGQETQYF. Complete variable domain (other parts from reference TRBV5-1 and TRBJ2-5): KAGVTQTPRYLIKTRGQQVTLSCSPISGHRSVSWYQQTPGQGLQFLFEYFSETQRNKGNFPGRFSGRQFSNSRSEMNVSTLELGDSALYLCASSLGAGGGQETQYFGPGTRLLVL.

This clonotype was observed many times. This chain links TRBV7-2 with TRBJ1-2; D remains ambiguous. V was cut by 0 bases and J by 8 bases, with 13 bases left in between. CDR1 and CDR2 from the germline V gene are SGHTA and FQGNSA. The CDR3 extends over 14 amino acids. The CDR3 region is CASSLARGGSGYTF. As DNA, the CDR3 is TGTGCCAGCAGCTTAGCGAGAGGAGGGTCCGGCTACACCTTC.

This rearrangement joins TRBV7-9 to TRBJ2-1, with D unresolved. V lost 2 bases, J lost 1 base, and 18 bases lay in between. The CDR3 has 18 amino acids. Germline-derived CDR1 and CDR2 are SEHNR and FQNEAQ (reference sequence). DNA for the CDR3: TGTGCCAGCAGCTTAATGTCCGGGTCCCCCAAATCCTACAATGAGCAGTTCTTC. Translating gives CASSLMSGSPKSYNEQFF.

This clonotype was recorded at least ten times. CDR3 coding DNA: TGTGCTAGTGGTTTAGAAAAAAAGGACAGGGGGGAGCCCTACGAGCAGTACTTC. Protein sequence: CASGLEKKDRGEPYEQYF. The chain is built from TRBV12-5 and TRBJ2-7; 10 bases are a match to TRBD1. Germline values: CDR1 LGHNT, CDR2 FRNRAP. The CDR3 runs 18 residues. V lost 3 bases and J lost 2; bases outside the gene matches: 13.

This clonotype was recorded a few times. This clone may be a read error of a much larger clone one base away. The V gene is TRBV7-9, the J gene TRBJ2-7; no clear D gene. The CDR3 length is 12 residues. CDR1 and CDR2 (germline): SEHNR, FQNEAQ (reference sequence). Trimming took 1 base from V and 5 from J, leaving 6 bases between them. CDR3 sequence: CASSLESHEQYF. The CDR3 DNA is TGTGCCAGCAGCTTAGAATCCCACGAGCAGTACTTC.

The sample holds many counts of this clonotype. The rearrangement uses TRBV29-1 and TRBJ1-2, with TRBD1 matching 9 bases. The CDR3 spans 14 residues. The germline gives CDR1 SQVTM, CDR2 ANQGSEA. The V segment lost 5 bases and the J segment 7 bases; nucleotides outside the gene matches: 11. The CDR3 DNA follows: TGCAGCGTTTTTGTTGGGGACAGGGCGGCTGGCTACACCTTC. It translates to CSVFVGDRAAGYTF.

V usage is TRBV14 and J usage is TRBJ2-1; the D is unclear. V lost 2 bases and J 6 bases, leaving 11 bases between the germline ends. The CDR3 consists of 14 residues. Germline V gives CDR1 SGHDN, CDR2 FVKESK. The CDR3: CASSQTTNSNEQFF. The CDR3, as DNA: TGTGCCAGCAGCCAAACGACGAATAGCAATGAGCAGTTCTTC. The variable domain in full, with the rest retrieved from reference TRBV14 and TRBJ2-1, is EAGVTQFPSHSVIEKGQTVTLRCDPISGHDNLYWYRRVMGKEIKFLLHFVKESKQDESGMPNNRFLAERTGGTYSTLKVQPAELEDSGVYFCASSQTTNSNEQFFGPGTRLTVL.

This clonotype was found a few times. Here the CDR3 reads CASRDRENVGNQPQHF. The CDR3 coding sequence is TGTGCCAGCAGAGACAGGGAAAACGTGGGCAATCAGCCCCAGCATTTT. The chain couples TRBV2 to TRBJ1-5, with TRBD1 matching over 7 bases. CDR3 size: 16 residues. Losses at the gene ends were 6 bases for V and 2 bases for J; bases not matched to a gene: 10. CDR1 is SNHLY and CDR2 is FYNNEI in the germline V gene.

This chain connects TRBV7-9 to TRBJ2-3; 7 bases match TRBD2. Germline CDR1 and CDR2: SEHNR and FQNEAQ (reference sequence). The V gene end was trimmed by 3 bases and the J gene end by 2 bases; junction bases not matched to a gene: 5. There are 15 residues in the CDR3. The CDR3 protein is CASSFWEGSTDTQYF. DNA for the CDR3: TGTGCCAGCAGCTTCTGGGAGGGCTCCACAGATACGCAGTATTTT.

This clonotype showed up just a few times. The chain links TRBV2 to TRBJ1-6, with D tentatively TRBD1 (6 bases). Trimming took off 8 bases at V and 9 bases at J, with 14 bases between the two ends. The CDR3 is 13 residues long. The germline V gene encodes CDR1 SNHLY and CDR2 FYNNEI. The chain's CDR3 is CASETGLSSPLHF. The CDR3 nucleotides read TGTGCCAGCGAAACAGGGTTGAGTTCACCCCTCCACTTT.

The table lists this clonotype with many counts. The V gene is TRBV7-2, the J gene TRBJ2-1; a weak D match, TRBD2 (6 bases). This CDR3 is built from 15 residues. CDR1 is SGHTA, CDR2 FQGNSA, per germline. Between the trimmed V and J ends, which lost 3 bases and 10 bases, there was a span of 19 bases. CDR3 nucleotides: TGTGCCAGCAGCTTTGGGGCGGGATCCCCTAAAGAGCAGTTCTTC. Encoded protein: CASSFGAGSPKEQFF.

The V call is TRBV30, the J call TRBJ1-1; D is uncertain. CDR3 length: 13 amino acids. Trimming took off 0 bases at V and 2 bases at J, with 7 bases between the two ends. CDR1 and CDR2 from the germline V gene are GTSNPN and SVGIG (reference sequence). The CDR3, as DNA: TGTGCCTGGAGTGTGGTTACAAACACTGAAGCTTTCTTT. It specifies CAWSVVTNTEAFF.